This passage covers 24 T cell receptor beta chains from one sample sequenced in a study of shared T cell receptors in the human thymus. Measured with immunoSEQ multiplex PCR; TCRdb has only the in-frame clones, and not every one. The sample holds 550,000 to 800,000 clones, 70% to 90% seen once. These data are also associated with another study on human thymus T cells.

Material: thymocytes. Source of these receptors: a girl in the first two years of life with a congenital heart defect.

This chain's CDR3 is CASSFFSPAADTQYF. CDR3 sequence (DNA): TGCGCCAGCAGCTTTTTTTCTCCTGCGGCAGATACGCAGTATTTT. The V and J genes are TRBV5-1 and TRBJ2-3; D ambiguous. This CDR3 has 15 amino acids. With 2 bases removed from V and 4 bases from J, the gap between germline ends came to 14 bases. The germline V gene encodes CDR1 SGHRS and CDR2 YFSETQ.

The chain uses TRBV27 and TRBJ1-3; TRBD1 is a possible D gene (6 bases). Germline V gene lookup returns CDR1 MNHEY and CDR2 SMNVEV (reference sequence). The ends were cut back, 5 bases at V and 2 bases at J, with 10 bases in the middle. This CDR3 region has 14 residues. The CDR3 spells CASSRGGTGNTIYF. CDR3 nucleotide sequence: TGTGCCAGCAGTCGCGGGGGCACTGGAAACACCATATATTTT.

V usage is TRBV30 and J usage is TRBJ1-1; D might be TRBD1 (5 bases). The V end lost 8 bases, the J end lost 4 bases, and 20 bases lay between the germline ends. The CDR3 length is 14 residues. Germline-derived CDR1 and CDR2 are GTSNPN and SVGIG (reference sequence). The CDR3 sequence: CAGNGGAGGTEAFF. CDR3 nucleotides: TGTGCCGGAAACGGAGGGGCGGGGGGCACTGAAGCTTTCTTT.

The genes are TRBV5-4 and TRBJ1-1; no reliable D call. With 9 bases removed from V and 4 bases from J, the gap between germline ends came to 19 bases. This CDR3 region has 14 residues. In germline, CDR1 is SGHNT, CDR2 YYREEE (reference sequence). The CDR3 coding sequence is TGTGCCACTACAAGGAGGGAGGTGGGCACTGAAGCTTTCTTT. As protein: CATTRREVGTEAFF.

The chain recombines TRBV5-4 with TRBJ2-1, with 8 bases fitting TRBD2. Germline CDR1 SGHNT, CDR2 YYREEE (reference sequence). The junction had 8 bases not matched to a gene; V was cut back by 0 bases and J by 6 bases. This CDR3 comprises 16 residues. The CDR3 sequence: CASSLAGGPWGNEQFF. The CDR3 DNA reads TGTGCCAGCAGCTTGGCGGGGGGGCCCTGGGGCAATGAGCAGTTCTTC.

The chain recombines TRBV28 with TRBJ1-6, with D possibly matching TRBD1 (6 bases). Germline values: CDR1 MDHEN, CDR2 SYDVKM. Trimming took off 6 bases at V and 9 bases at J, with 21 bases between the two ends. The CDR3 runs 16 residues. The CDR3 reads CASSRSVGGPLSPLHF. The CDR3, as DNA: TGTGCCAGCAGCCGTAGCGTAGGGGGACCACTTTCACCCCTCCACTTT.

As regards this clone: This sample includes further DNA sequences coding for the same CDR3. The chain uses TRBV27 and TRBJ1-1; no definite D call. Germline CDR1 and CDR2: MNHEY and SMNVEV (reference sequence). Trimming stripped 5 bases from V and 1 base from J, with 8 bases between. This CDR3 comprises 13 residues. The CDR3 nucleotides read TGTGCCAGCAGTCCCACCGGGAACACTGAAGCTTTCTTT. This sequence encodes CASSPTGNTEAFF.

The CDR3 DNA is TGTGCCAGCAGCTTGGCCACGACTATCCAGTGGGGCACAGATACGCAGTATTTT. Its translation: CASSLATTIQWGTDTQYF. The J gene is TRBJ2-3, the V gene TRBV5-4, with D maybe TRBD2 (5 bases). This CDR3 is built from 18 residues. The V end was cut by 0 bases, the J end by 1 base, with 18 bases between. The V gene's germline CDR1 is SGHNT and CDR2 YYREEE (reference sequence).

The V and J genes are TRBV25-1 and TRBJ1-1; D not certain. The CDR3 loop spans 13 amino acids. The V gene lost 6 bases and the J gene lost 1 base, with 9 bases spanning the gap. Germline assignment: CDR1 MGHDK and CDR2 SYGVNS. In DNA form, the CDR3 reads TGTGCCAGCAGCGTCGAGAAGAACACTGAAGCTTTCTTT. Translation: CASSVEKNTEAFF.

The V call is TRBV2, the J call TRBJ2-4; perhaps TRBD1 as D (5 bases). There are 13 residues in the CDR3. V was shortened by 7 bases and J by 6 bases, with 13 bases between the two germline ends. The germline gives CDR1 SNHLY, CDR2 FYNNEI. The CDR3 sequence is CASTVDRLNIQYF. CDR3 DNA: TGTGCCAGCACAGTAGACAGACTAAACATTCAGTACTTC.

The CDR3 DNA is TGCGCCAGCAGTTTACCAGACAGACTGAACACTGAAGCTTTCTTT. This gives the protein CASSLPDRLNTEAFF. The gene calls are TRBV5-1 and TRBJ1-1; weak D call: TRBD1 (5 bases). The V end lost 5 bases, the J end lost 0 bases, and 14 bases lay between the germline ends. Germline V gene lookup returns CDR1 SGHRS and CDR2 YFSETQ. The CDR3 is made up of 15 amino acids.

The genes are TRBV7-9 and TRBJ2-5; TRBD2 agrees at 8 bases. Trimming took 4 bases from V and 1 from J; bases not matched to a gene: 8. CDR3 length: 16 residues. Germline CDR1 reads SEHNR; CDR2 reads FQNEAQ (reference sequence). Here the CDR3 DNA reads TGTGCCAGCAGCTCCCCATCTAGCGGGCCCCAAGAGACCCAGTACTTC. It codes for CASSSPSSGPQETQYF.

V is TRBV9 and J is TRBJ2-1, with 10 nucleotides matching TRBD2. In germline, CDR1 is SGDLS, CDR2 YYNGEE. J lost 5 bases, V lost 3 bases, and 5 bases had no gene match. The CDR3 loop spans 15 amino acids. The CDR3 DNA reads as TGTGCCAGCAGCGCTCGGACTAGCGGTGACAATGAGCAGTTCTTC. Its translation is CASSARTSGDNEQFF.

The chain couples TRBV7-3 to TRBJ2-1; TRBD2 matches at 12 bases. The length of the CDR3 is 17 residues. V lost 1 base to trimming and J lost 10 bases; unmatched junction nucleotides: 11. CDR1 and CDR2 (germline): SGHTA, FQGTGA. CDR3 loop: CASSLRFPSGGVGEQFF. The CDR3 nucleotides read TGTGCCAGCAGCTTAAGGTTCCCTAGCGGGGGGGTAGGAGAGCAGTTCTTC.

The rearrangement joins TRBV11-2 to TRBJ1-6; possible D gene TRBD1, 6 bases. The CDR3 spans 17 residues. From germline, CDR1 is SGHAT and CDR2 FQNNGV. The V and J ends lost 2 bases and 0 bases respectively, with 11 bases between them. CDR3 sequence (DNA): TGTGCCAGCAGCTTACAGGGGCTCCGCTCCTATAATTCACCCCTCCACTTT. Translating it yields CASSLQGLRSYNSPLHF.

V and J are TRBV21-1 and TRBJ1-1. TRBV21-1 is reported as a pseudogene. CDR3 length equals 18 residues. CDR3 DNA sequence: TGTGCCAGCAGCAAAGGGAGGGAGGGTGTTAGTAGGAACACTGAAGCTTTCTTT. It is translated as CASSKGREGVSRNTEAFF.

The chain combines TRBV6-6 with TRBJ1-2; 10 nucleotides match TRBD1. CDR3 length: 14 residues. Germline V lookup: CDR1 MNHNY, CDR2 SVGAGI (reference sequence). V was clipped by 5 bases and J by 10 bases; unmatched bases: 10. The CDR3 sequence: CASSLPGQGVDYTF. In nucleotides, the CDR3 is TGTGCCAGCAGTCTCCCCGGACAGGGGGTAGACTACACCTTC.

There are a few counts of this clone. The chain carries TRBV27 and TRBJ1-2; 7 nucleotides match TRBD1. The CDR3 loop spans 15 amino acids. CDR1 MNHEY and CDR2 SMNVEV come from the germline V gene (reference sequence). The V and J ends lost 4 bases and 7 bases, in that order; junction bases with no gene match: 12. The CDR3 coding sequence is TGTGCCAGCAGTTGTAGACAGGGCCTAATAAGTGGCTACACCTTC. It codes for CASSCRQGLISGYTF.

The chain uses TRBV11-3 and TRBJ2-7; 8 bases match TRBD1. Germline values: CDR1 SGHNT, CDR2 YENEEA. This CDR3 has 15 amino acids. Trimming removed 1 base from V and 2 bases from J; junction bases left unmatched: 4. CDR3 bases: TGTGCCAGCAGCTTAGGATCGACAGGGGCCTACGAGCAGTACTTC. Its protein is CASSLGSTGAYEQYF.

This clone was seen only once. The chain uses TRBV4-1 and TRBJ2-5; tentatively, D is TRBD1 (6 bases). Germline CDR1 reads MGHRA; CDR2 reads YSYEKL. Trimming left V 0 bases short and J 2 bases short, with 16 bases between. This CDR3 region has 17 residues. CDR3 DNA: TGCGCCAGCAGCCAAGACCGTCAAACAGGGATTCAAGAGACCCAGTACTTC. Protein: CASSQDRQTGIQETQYF.

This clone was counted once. The CDR3 DNA follows: TGCGCCAGCACTGATATAGGTCGGGGAATCATCCACGAGCAGTACTTC. As protein: CASTDIGRGIIHEQYF. The chain employs TRBV10-2 and TRBJ2-7, with D perhaps TRBD2 (5 bases). Looked up from germline, CDR1 is WSHSY and CDR2 is SAAADI. Trimming shortened V by 7 bases and J by 5 bases, and 24 bases separated the two germline ends. This CDR3 has 16 residues.

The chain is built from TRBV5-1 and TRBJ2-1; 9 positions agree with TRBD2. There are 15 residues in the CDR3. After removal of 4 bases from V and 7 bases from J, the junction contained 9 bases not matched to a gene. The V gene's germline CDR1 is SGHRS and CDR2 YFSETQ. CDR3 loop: CASSHGTSWRNEQFF. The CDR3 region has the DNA TGCGCCAGCAGCCACGGGACTAGCTGGCGGAATGAGCAGTTCTTC. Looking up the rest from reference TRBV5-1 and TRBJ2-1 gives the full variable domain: KAGVTQTPRYLIKTRGQQVTLSCSPISGHRSVSWYQQTPGQGLQFLFEYFSETQRNKGNFPGRFSGRQFSNSRSEMNVSTLELGDSALYLCASSHGTSWRNEQFFGPGTRLTVL.

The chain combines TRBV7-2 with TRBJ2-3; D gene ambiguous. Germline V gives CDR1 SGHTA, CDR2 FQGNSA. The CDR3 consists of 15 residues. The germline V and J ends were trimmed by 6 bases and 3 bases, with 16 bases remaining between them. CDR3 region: CASRNGSPGTDTQYF. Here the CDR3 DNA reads TGTGCCAGCAGAAACGGCTCACCAGGAACAGATACGCAGTATTTT. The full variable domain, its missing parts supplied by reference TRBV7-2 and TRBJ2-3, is GAGVSQSPSNKVTEKGKDVELRCDPISGHTALYWYRQSLGQGLEFLIYFQGNSAPDKSGLPSDRFSAERTGGSVSTLTIQRTQQEDSAVYLCASRNGSPGTDTQYFGPGTRLTVL.

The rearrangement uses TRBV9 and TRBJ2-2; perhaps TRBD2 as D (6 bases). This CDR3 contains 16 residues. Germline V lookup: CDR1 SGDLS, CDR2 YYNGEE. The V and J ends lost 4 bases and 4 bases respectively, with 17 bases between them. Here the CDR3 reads CASSPRRGESTGELFF. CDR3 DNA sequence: TGTGCCAGCAGCCCCAGGAGGGGCGAATCCACCGGGGAGCTGTTTTTT.